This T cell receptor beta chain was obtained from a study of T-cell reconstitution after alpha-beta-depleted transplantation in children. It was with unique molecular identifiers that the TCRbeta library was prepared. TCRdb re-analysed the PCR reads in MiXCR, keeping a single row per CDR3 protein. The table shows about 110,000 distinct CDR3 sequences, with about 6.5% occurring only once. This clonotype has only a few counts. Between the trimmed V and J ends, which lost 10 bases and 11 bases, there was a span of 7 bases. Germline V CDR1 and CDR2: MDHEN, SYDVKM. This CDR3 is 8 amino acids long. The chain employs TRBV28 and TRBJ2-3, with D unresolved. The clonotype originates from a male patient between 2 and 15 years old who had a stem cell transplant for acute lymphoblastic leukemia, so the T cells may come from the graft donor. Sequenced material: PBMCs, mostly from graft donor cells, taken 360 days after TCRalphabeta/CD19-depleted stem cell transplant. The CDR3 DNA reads TGTGCCACCCTCCTGCAGTATTTT. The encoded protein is CATLLQYF.